This TCR beta chain was recorded in a study of T cell changes during pregnancy in multiple sclerosis. This CDR3 is 16 amino acids long. Trimming cost V 1 base and J 5 bases; bases outside gene matches: 11. The germline V gene encodes CDR1 SGHRS and CDR2 YFSETQ. This clone has a single count. Clones were sequenced by immunoSEQ multiplex PCR, and TCRdb holds only the in-frame ones, with some missing. The repertoire includes over 35,000 clones, roughly 93% of them detected once, and roughly 8.1% sits in the top ten. The source of this sequence is a female donor with multiple sclerosis, enrolled in a pregnancy study. V is TRBV5-1 and J is TRBJ2-5, with 7 bases lining up with TRBD2. The input for sequencing was CD8+ T cells from peripheral blood mononuclear cells, taken in the third trimester of pregnancy. CDR3 loop: CASSLFMASGGETQYF. CDR3 coding DNA: TGCGCCAGCAGCTTGTTTATGGCTAGCGGCGGGGAGACCCAGTACTTC.